Below are 8 T cell receptor beta chains sequenced from a single sample in a study of blood T cell repertoires in COVID-19. The protocol was immunoSEQ multiplex PCR, while the TCRdb copy is restricted to in-frame clones and leaves out a portion. The sample holds fewer than 100,000 clones, 65% to 90% seen once. Sequenced: peripheral blood. The receptors stem from a woman between 45 and 65 years old with acute or convalescent COVID-19.

By frequency in the sample, this clone is medium-sized. CDR3 DNA: TGTGCCAGCAGCTTCCGGACTCATGAAAAACTGTTTTTT. Its translation: CASSFRTHEKLFF. The chain joins TRBV7-8 to TRBJ1-4, with D unclear. The CDR3 is 13 residues long. Germline CDR1 SGHVS, CDR2 FQNEAQ. V dropped 3 bases and J dropped 6 bases, with 8 bases sitting between them.

The sample holds one count of this clone. The rearrangement links TRBV2 to TRBJ2-5, with TRBD1 matching 9 bases. With 4 bases clipped from V and 5 bases from J, the junction kept 2 bases outside the gene matches. The CDR3 length is 13 residues. Germline loops: CDR1 SNHLY, CDR2 FYNNEI. CDR3 amino acids: CASSAGTGETQYF. The CDR3 DNA reads TGTGCCAGCAGTGCCGGGACAGGGGAGACCCAGTACTTC.

The rearrangement links TRBV7-9 to TRBJ2-3; no firm D call. The CDR3 runs to 15 residues. The germline V and J ends were trimmed by 2 bases and 1 base, with 10 bases remaining between them. Germline CDR1 and CDR2: SEHNR and FQNEAQ (reference sequence). The CDR3 DNA sequence: TGTGCCAGCAGCTTAAGTTTGAGTGGCACAGATACGCAGTATTTT. Its translation: CASSLSLSGTDTQYF.

The chain couples TRBV14 to TRBJ1-6; D gene uncertain. With 1 base removed from V and 11 bases from J, the gap between germline ends came to 12 bases. Germline values: CDR1 SGHDN, CDR2 FVKESK. The CDR3 has 14 amino acids. The CDR3 DNA reads TGTGCCAGCAGCCAAGTTCTATGGTCGACACCCCTCCACTTT. Protein product: CASSQVLWSTPLHF.

The genes are TRBV18 and TRBJ2-3; 7 nucleotides match TRBD1. V was clipped by 6 bases and J by 4 bases; unmatched bases: 16. Germline assignment: CDR1 KGHSH and CDR2 LQKENI. This CDR3 contains 17 residues. The CDR3 bases are TGTGCCAGCTCCCTCCTAAACAGGGGTCCTCTAGCAGATACGCAGTATTTT. This translates into CASSLLNRGPLADTQYF.

About this clone itself: This same CDR3 is encoded by further DNA sequences in the sample. This chain joins TRBV7-3 and TRBJ2-2; a weak D match, TRBD2 (7 bases). The germline gives CDR1 SGHTA, CDR2 FQGTGA. V was cut by 4 bases and J by 5 bases, with 20 bases left in between. The CDR3 totals 17 residues. In nucleotides, the CDR3 is TGTGCCAGCAGCTCCGGGGGCGGGGGAATGGGGACCGGGGAGCTGTTTTTT. Translation gives CASSSGGGGMGTGELFF.

This clone showed up just a few times. The V gene is TRBV2, the J gene TRBJ1-5; 9 positions match TRBD1. V dropped 6 bases and J dropped 2; count of bases not matched to a gene: 5. Germline CDR1 and CDR2: SNHLY and FYNNEI. The CDR3 runs to 15 residues. CDR3 sequence (DNA): TGTGCCAGCAGAGATAGGACAGGGGGCAATCAGCCCCAGCATTTT. It codes for CASRDRTGGNQPQHF.

This chain uses TRBV29-1 with TRBJ2-3; D remains ambiguous. CDR3 size: 11 residues. Germline V gives CDR1 SQVTM, CDR2 ANQGSEA. Trimming pared 7 bases from V and 2 bases from J, leaving 7 bases between. The CDR3: CSGRYTDTQYF. The CDR3 DNA sequence: TGCAGCGGTCGCTACACAGATACGCAGTATTTT.